Listed here are 9 T cell receptor beta chains from one sample, sequenced in a study of T cells in Graves' hyperthyroidism and ophthalmopathy. From RNA transcripts, TCR beta CDR3 regions were amplified. TCR CDR3 underwent first-round RT-PCR with the HTBI primer set. TCRdb analysed the multiplex PCR reads with MiXCR anew, one entry per CDR3 protein. This repertoire shows about 300,000 distinct CDR3 sequences, around a fifth found once; its top ten account for under 45%. Sequenced input: blood. The source is a man aged 50 or older with Graves' ophthalmopathy.

This clonotype was counted only a few times. The chain recombines TRBV6-6 with TRBJ2-1; the D gene is possibly TRBD1 (6 bases). Between the trimmed V and J ends, which lost 0 bases and 5 bases, there was a span of 20 bases. The CDR3 is 18 residues long. Germline lookup yields CDR1 MNHNY and CDR2 SVGAGI (reference sequence). The CDR3 here is CASSYSMPGQGGDNEQFF. The CDR3 DNA reads TGTGCCAGCAGTTACTCTATGCCGGGACAAGGAGGAGACAATGAGCAGTTCTTC.

With respect to this clonotype: This could be a read error, since a much larger clone is one nucleotide away. The conserved closing phenylalanine or tryptophan is absent in this CDR3, likely reflecting a read error. The chain couples TRBV7-3 to TRBJ2-1; a possible D gene is TRBD1 (6 bases). From germline, CDR1 is SGHTA and CDR2 FQGTGA. V was trimmed by 2 bases and J by 2 bases, leaving 13 bases between them. The CDR3 has 16 amino acids. CDR3 nucleotides: TGTGCCAGCAGCTTAGCTTTGGGGACACCCTACAATGAGCAGTTCATC. It is translated as CASSLALGTPYNEQFI.

Here the CDR3 reads CATSGFPGANYNEQFF. As DNA, the CDR3 is TGTGCCACCAGCGGATTTCCCGGGGCGAATTACAATGAGCAGTTCTTC. V is TRBV15 and J is TRBJ2-1; TRBD1 or TRBD2 may be the D gene (5 bases each). The CDR3 totals 16 residues. CDR1 is LNHNV and CDR2 is YYDKDF in the germline V gene (reference sequence). V was shortened by 5 bases and J by 4 bases, with 18 bases between the two germline ends.

The J gene is TRBJ2-7, the V gene TRBV6-1; D call uncertain. The CDR3 contains 13 residues. Trimming took off 6 bases at V and 4 bases at J, with 13 bases between the two ends. Germline V lookup: CDR1 MNHNS, CDR2 SASEGT. CDR3 region: CASSQALGYEQYF. CDR3 bases: TGTGCCAGCAGCCAAGCCTTGGGTTACGAGCAGTACTTC.

This clonotype has a count of ten or more. CDR3 in DNA: TGTGCCATCAGTGAGATCCCAGGGAAGTACCAAGAGACCCAGTACTTC. Encoded protein: CAISEIPGKYQETQYF. The rearrangement links TRBV10-3 to TRBJ2-5; D perhaps matches TRBD1 (5 bases). V shed 2 bases and J shed 0 bases, with 13 bases lying between them. The CDR3 is 16 amino acids. The germline CDR1 and CDR2 sequences are ENHRY and SYGVKD.

In its sample, this clonotype was seen a few times. The chain combines TRBV5-6 with TRBJ2-5, with TRBD1 identical over 7 bases. Trimming took 4 bases from V and 3 from J; bases not matched to a gene: 9. Germline V gene lookup returns CDR1 SGHDT and CDR2 YYEEEE. The CDR3 length is 15 residues. CDR3: CASSPIGQGEETQYF. CDR3 coding DNA: TGTGCCAGCAGCCCGATCGGGCAGGGGGAAGAGACCCAGTACTTC.

In its sample, this clonotype was seen once. This clone may be a read error of a much larger clone one base away. J is TRBJ2-1 and V is TRBV12-3 or TRBV12-4, with TRBD2 matching over 12 bases. Unmatched junction bases numbered 10, after V lost 7 bases and J lost 0 bases. This CDR3 has 18 amino acids. The CDR3 loop is CASTSLAGGRSSYNEQFF. CDR3 nucleotides: TGTGCCAGCACCTCTCTAGCGGGAGGGCGGAGCTCCTACAATGAGCAGTTCTTC.

Many counts were recorded for this clonotype. The chain recombines TRBV11-2 with TRBJ2-3, with a possible D match to TRBD2 (5 bases). CDR3 length: 16 residues. V was shortened by 0 bases and J by 3 bases, with 13 bases between the two germline ends. Germline values: CDR1 SGHAT, CDR2 FQNNGV. CDR3 sequence: CASSLEAAGGTDTQYF. CDR3 sequence (DNA): TGTGCCAGCAGCTTAGAGGCGGCAGGAGGAACAGATACGCAGTATTTT.

This clonotype was picked up many times. This sequence joins TRBV9 and TRBJ2-7, with no clear D. The CDR3 contains 14 residues. Germline V CDR1 and CDR2: SGDLS, YYNGEE. The V gene lost 5 bases and the J gene lost 2 bases, with 14 bases spanning the gap. The CDR3 coding sequence is TGTGCCAGCAGTGAAGGGCCTGTCGCCTACGAGCAGTACTTC. This encodes CASSEGPVAYEQYF.